This section outlines one T cell receptor beta chain sequence together with its context. Measured with immunoSEQ multiplex PCR; TCRdb has only the in-frame clones, and not every one. Of fewer than 85,000 clones in the sample, 90% to 98% were seen once. Germline CDR1 and CDR2: MGHRA and YSYEKL. The CDR3 loop spans 16 amino acids. V trimming: 4 bases; J trimming: 0 bases; junction bases outside the gene matches: 4. These data are taken from a study of technical replicates of blood from a few donors. The receptor comes from a human donor in good health. The specimen sequenced was T cells isolated from PBMCs. This chain connects TRBV4-1 to TRBJ2-1; 9 positions match TRBD2. The CDR3 bases are TGCGCCAGCAGCCCTAGCGGGAAAATCTCCTACAATGAGCAGTTCTTC. It translates to CASSPSGKISYNEQFF.